This T cell receptor beta chain was observed in a study of blood T cells in healthy people across ages. Study outcomes and limitations: With naive T cell percentage, TCR beta diversity showed a strong correlation. Per-million-T-cell TCR beta diversity fell roughly linearly with age.

On this clonotype: Its specificity is not known.

Together with a sample-barcoded 5' primer, a J-beta primer mix was included in a second PCR lasting about 7 to 11 cycles. TCRdb re-derived calls from the 5' RACE reads in MiXCR, one entry per CDR3 protein. The sample shows approximately 350,000 distinct CDR3 sequences, roughly half of them seen only once. The V gene lost 4 bases and the J gene lost 4 bases, with 14 bases spanning the gap. The CDR3 length is 14 residues. Per germline, CDR1 SGHRS and CDR2 YFSETQ. The sequenced sample consisted of blood. The J gene is TRBJ1-2, the V gene TRBV5-1, with a tentative D call TRBD1 (6 bases). This receptor was obtained from a man aged 55 to 70 in good health. This CDR3 is CASSLGGGSYGYTF. CDR3 nucleotide sequence: TGCGCCAGCAGCCTGGGAGGGGGAAGCTATGGCTACACCTTC.